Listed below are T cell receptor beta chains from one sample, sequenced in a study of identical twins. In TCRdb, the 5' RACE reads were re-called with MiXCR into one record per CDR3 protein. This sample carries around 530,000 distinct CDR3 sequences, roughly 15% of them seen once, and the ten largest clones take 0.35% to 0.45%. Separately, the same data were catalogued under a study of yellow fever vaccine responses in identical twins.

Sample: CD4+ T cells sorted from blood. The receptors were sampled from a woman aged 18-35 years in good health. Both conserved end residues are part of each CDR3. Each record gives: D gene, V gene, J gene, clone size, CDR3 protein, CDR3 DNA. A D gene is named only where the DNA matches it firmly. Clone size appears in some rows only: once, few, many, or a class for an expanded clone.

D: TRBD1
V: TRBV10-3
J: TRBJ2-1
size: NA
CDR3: CAISTGVWDEQFF
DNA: TGTGCCATCAGTACAGGGGTCTGGGATGAGCAGTTCTTC

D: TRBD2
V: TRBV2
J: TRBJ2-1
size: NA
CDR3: CASRASGGGLYNEQFF
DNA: TGTGCCAGCAGGGCTAGCGGGGGGGGTCTCTACAATGAGCAGTTCTTC

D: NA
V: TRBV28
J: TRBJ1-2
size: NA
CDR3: CASSAGAAYGYTF
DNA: TGTGCCAGCAGTGCCGGGGCCGCGTATGGCTACACCTTC

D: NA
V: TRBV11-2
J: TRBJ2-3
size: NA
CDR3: CAVGGDTQYF
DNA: TGTGCCGTTGGCGGGGATACGCAGTATTTT

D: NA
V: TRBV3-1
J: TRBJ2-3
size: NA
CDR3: CASSQQSAGTDTQYF
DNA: TGTGCCAGCAGCCAACAGAGTGCGGGCACAGATACGCAGTATTTT

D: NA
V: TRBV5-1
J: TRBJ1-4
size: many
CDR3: CASSQGTNEKLFF
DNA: TGCGCCAGCAGCCAGGGAACTAATGAAAAACTGTTTTTT

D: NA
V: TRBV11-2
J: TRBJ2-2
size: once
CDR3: CASSLRGIAESNTGELFF
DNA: TGTGCCAGCAGCTTGAGGGGGATAGCCGAATCGAACACCGGGGAGCTGTTTTTT

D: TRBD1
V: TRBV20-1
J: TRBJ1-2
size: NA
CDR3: CSAPRGGAYGYTF
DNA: TGCAGTGCTCCCAGGGGGGGGGCGTATGGCTACACCTTC

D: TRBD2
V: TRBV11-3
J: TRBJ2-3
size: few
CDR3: CASSPRAGTSGPDTQYF
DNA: TGTGCCAGCAGCCCCCGAGCTGGGACTAGTGGCCCAGATACGCAGTATTTT

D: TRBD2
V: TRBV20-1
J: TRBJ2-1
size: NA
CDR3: CSARVSGGAAEQFF
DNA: TGCAGTGCTAGAGTTAGCGGGGGGGCGGCTGAGCAGTTCTTC

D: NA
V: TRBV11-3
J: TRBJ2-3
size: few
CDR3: CASSLQGVDTDTQYF
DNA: TGTGCCAGCAGCCTTCAAGGGGTGGACACAGATACGCAGTATTTT

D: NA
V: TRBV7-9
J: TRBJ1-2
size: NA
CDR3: CASSLIGTPNYGYTF
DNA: TGTGCCAGCAGCTTAATTGGGACACCTAACTATGGCTACACCTTC

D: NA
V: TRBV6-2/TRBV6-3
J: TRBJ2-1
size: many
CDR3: CASLGARDYNEQFF
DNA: TGTGCCAGCCTCGGGGCTCGAGACTACAATGAGCAGTTCTTC

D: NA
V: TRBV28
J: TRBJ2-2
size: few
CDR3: CASSPPGGRAGGFVGELFF
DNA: TGTGCCAGCAGCCCTCCAGGAGGAAGAGCGGGTGGTTTCGTTGGGGAGCTGTTTTTT

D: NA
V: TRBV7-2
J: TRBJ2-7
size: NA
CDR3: CASSVYSSYEQYF
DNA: TGTGCCAGCAGCGTCTATAGCTCCTACGAGCAGTACTTC

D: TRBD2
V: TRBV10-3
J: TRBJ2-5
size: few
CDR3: CAISESAGEKTQYF
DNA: TGTGCCATCAGTGAGTCTGCGGGGGAAAAGACCCAGTACTTC

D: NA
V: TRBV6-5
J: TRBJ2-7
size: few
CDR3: CASSHDSLKQYF
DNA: TGTGCCAGCAGCCATGACAGCCTGAAGCAGTACTTC

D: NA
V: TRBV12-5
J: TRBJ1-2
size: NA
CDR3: CASGWSLGYGYTF
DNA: TGTGCTAGTGGTTGGTCTTTGGGGTATGGCTACACCTTC

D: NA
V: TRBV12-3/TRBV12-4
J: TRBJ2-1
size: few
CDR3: CASSLMGGPMSYNEQFF
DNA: TGTGCCAGCAGTTTAATGGGGGGCCCCATGAGCTACAATGAGCAGTTCTTC

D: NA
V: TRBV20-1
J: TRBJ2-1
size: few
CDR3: CSAKQGTGYNEQFF
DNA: TGCAGTGCTAAACAGGGAACGGGTTACAATGAGCAGTTCTTC

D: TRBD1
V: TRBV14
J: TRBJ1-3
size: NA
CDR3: CASSQRTGTFSGNTIYF
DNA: TGTGCCAGCAGCCAGAGGACAGGCACCTTCTCTGGAAACACCATATATTTT

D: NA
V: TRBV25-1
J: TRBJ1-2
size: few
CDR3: CASSRTGNYGYTF
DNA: TGTGCCAGCAGTCGAACAGGGAACTATGGCTACACCTTC

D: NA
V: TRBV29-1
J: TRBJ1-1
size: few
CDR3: CSVEGPIEAFF
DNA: TGCAGCGTTGAAGGCCCAATTGAAGCTTTCTTT

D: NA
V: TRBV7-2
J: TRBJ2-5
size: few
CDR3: CASSLVPGGYGETQYF
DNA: TGTGCCAGCAGCTTAGTTCCAGGGGGGTATGGAGAGACCCAGTACTTC

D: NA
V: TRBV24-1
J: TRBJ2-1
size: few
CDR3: CATSDPDRDEQFF
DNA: TGTGCCACCAGTGATCCGGACCGGGATGAGCAGTTCTTC

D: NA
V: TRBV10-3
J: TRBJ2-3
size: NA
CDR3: CAISGGGTDTQYF
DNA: TGTGCCATCAGTGGGGGGGGCACAGATACGCAGTATTTT

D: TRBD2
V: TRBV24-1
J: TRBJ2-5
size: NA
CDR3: CATSDPLSGRETPYQETQYF
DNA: TGTGCCACCAGTGATCCCTTGAGCGGGAGAGAAACCCCGTACCAAGAGACCCAGTACTTC

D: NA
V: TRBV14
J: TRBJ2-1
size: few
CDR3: CASSQVQPYNEQFF
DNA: TGTGCCAGCAGCCAAGTACAGCCCTACAATGAGCAGTTCTTC

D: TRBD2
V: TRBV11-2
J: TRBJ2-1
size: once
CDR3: CASSLAYSAGVHEQFF
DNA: TGTGCCAGCAGCTTAGCATATTCAGCGGGAGTCCATGAGCAGTTCTTC

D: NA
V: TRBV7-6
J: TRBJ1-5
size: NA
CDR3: CASSLGQNDQPQHF
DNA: TGTGCCAGCAGCTTAGGACAGAATGATCAGCCCCAGCATTTT

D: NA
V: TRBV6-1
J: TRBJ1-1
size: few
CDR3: CASSTQGMVTEAFF
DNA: TGTGCCAGCAGTACACAGGGTATGGTCACTGAAGCTTTCTTT

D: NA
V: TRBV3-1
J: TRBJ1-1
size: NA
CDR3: CASTQSPGLNTEAFF
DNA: TGTGCCAGCACCCAATCCCCAGGTTTGAACACTGAAGCTTTCTTT

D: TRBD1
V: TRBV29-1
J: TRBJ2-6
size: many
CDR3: CSVSKGTAGGANVLTF
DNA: TGCAGCGTTTCAAAGGGGACAGCTGGGGGGGCCAACGTCCTGACTTTC

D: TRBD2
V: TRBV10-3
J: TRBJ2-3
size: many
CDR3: CAIKTSGGPVPADTQYF
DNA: TGTGCCATCAAGACTAGCGGGGGGCCTGTTCCCGCAGATACGCAGTATTTT

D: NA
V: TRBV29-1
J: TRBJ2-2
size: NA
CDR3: CSVEGRGRDTGELFF
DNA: TGCAGCGTTGAAGGCAGGGGAAGGGACACCGGGGAGCTGTTTTTT

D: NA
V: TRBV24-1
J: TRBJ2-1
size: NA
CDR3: CATSAHSALSYNEQFF
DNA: TGTGCCACCAGTGCTCATTCGGCGCTCTCATACAATGAGCAGTTCTTC

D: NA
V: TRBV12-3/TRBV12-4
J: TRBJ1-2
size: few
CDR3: CASSLWGAEGYTF
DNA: TGTGCCAGCAGTTTATGGGGGGCAGAGGGCTACACCTTC

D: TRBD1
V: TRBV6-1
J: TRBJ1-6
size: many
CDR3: CASRRTGGFNSPLHF
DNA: TGTGCCAGCAGAAGGACAGGGGGGTTTAATTCACCCCTCCACTTT

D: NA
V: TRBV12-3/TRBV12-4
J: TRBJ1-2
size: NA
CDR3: CASSFGGGFGYTF
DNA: TGTGCCAGCAGTTTTGGGGGGGGATTTGGCTACACCTTC

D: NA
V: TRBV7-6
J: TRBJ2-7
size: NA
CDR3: CASSSQETYEQYF
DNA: TGTGCCAGCAGCTCCCAGGAAACCTACGAGCAGTACTTC

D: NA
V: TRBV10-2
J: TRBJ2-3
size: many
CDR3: CASTPFSEGDTQYF
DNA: TGCGCCAGCACTCCTTTTAGCGAGGGAGATACGCAGTATTTT

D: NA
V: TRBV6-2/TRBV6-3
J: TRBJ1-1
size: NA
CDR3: CASSSGFNTEAFF
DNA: TGTGCCAGCAGCTCAGGGTTTAACACTGAAGCTTTCTTT

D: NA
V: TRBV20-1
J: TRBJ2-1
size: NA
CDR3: CSALTLGLRDNEQFF
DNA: TGCAGTGCCCTCACACTGGGGCTTAGAGACAATGAGCAGTTCTTC

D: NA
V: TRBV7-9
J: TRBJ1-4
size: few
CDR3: CASSRREVDNEKLFF
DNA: TGTGCCAGCAGCCGCCGTGAAGTCGATAATGAAAAACTGTTTTTT

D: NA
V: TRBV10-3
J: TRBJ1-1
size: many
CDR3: CAITPQLGTNTEAFF
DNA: TGTGCCATCACGCCCCAACTTGGAACGAACACTGAAGCTTTCTTT

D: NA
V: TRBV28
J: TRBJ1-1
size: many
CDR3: CASRSNTEAFF
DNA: TGTGCCAGCAGGTCGAACACTGAAGCTTTCTTT

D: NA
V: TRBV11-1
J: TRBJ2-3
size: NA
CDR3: CAGGTEDTQYF
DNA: TGTGCCGGCGGGACAGAAGATACGCAGTATTTT

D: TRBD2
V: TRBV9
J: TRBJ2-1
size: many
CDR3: CASTFTSGSYNEQFF
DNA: TGTGCCAGCACCTTCACTAGCGGGAGTTACAATGAGCAGTTCTTC

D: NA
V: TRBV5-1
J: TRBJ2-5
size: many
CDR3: CASSLGTAGQETQYF
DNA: TGCGCCAGCAGCTTGGGTACAGCCGGACAAGAGACCCAGTACTTC

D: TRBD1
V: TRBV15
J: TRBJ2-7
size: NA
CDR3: CATSIGGTGIYEQYF
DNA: TGTGCCACCAGCATTGGAGGGACAGGGATTTACGAGCAGTACTTC

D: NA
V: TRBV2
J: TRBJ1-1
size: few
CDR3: CASSEGWPSDTEAFF
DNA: TGTGCCAGCAGTGAAGGTTGGCCTTCGGACACTGAAGCTTTCTTT

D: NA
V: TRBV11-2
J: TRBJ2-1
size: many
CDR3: CASRRALGGNTYNEQFF
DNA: TGTGCCAGCAGAAGGGCCTTGGGGGGCAACACTTACAATGAGCAGTTCTTC